This section outlines one T cell receptor beta chain sequence together with its context. The CDR3 runs to 14 residues. Germline CDR1 SGHTA, CDR2 FQGNSA. V lost 5 bases and J lost 0, with 8 bases in between. The data originate from a study of blood T cell repertoires in COVID-19. As for the study in general: COVID-19 samples collected from the United States, Italy and Spain covered acute and convalescent phases. T cells, B-cell-depleted T cells, or PBMCs provided the cDNA or gDNA that served as material.

Original analysis: How many nucleated cells were present was estimated from reference gene primer amplification. Sequencing was performed with immunoSEQ multiplex PCR; in TCRdb, only in-frame clones are kept and a portion is missing. V, J and clone size are those of that table, while D and trimming were read from the DNA. Of around 61,000 clones listed, roughly 81% are singletons. The rearrangement uses TRBV7-2 and TRBJ1-5; possible D gene TRBD1, 6 bases. The sequence derives from a man older than 75 with acute or convalescent COVID-19. Sequencing was performed on peripheral blood. CDR3 region: CASSRTASNQPQHF. CDR3 sequence (DNA): TGTGCCAGCAGCCGGACAGCTAGCAATCAGCCCCAGCATTTT.